The TCR beta chain described here comes from a study of cytomegalovirus exposure and HLA in healthy donors. Overall study: Earlier results showed 90 million to 120 million unique TCR beta sequences derived from approximately 170 million T cells. Study observations and caveats: Researchers counted 164 TCR beta chains as cytomegalovirus-associated. Productive status was seen about 90% or about 30% of the time for most TCR beta V segments in an earlier analysis.

CDR1 and CDR2 from the germline V gene are SGHAT and FQDESV (reference sequence). V lost 5 bases, J lost 5 bases, and 12 bases lay in between. CDR3 length: 14 residues. The PCR used 60 Vbeta and 13 Jbeta primers. Clones were read by immunoSEQ multiplex PCR, and TCRdb kept only the in-frame ones, dropping some. The sample has about 130,000 clones, around four fifths seen once; the top ten hold approximately 1.1%. This clone was seen a single time. Its specificity is unknown. This sequence originates from a boy between 10 and 17 years old in good health and CMV-seronegative. The sample comprised PBMCs. The V and J genes are TRBV11-1 and TRBJ1-4, with TRBD1 as a possible D gene (6 bases). The CDR3 region is CASSRTAFNEKLFF. The DNA of the CDR3 is TGTGCCAGCAGCCGGACAGCGTTCAATGAAAAACTGTTTTTT.